What follows describes a single TCR beta chain. As yet, its antigen is unknown. The junction shows a germline mismatch at one end, possibly a read error. The CDR3 loop spans 14 amino acids. Germline CDR1 and CDR2: LNHDA and SQIVND (reference sequence). The data stem from a study of cytomegalovirus exposure and HLA in healthy donors. From the approximately 120-subject validation cohort, which was separate from the roughly 630-subject first cohort, the donors were drawn. Study-wide results and caveats: The authors confirmed in vitro that a few CMV-associated chains were specific for CMV antigens. Associated with cytomegalovirus, according to the listing, were fewer than 200 TCR beta chains. Cytomegalovirus status was reportedly diagnosed by the classifier with high specificity and sensitivity.

Produced via immunoSEQ multiplex PCR; TCRdb's table is partial and in-frame only. The table has 100,000 to 150,000 clones, more than 70% seen once. The rearrangement joins TRBV19 to TRBJ2-7, with D possibly TRBD1 on 6 matching bases. This sequence was found in a man aged 25 to 40 in good health and CMV-seronegative. The sequenced sample consisted of PBMCs. The CDR3 DNA follows: TGTGCCAGTAGGATAGGAACAGGGCCCTACGAGCAGTACTTC. This codes for CASRIGTGPYEQYF.